Shown below are 23 T cell receptor beta chains from a single sample sequenced in a study of CD8 T cells in ankylosing spondylitis. Antigens of these TCRs are unknown. Study outcomes and limitations: There was a TCR beta motif, made of several highly homologous variants, that appeared characteristic of ankylosing spondylitis blood.

TCRdb called the 5' RACE reads again in MiXCR, with one record for every CDR3 protein. The sample lists about 220,000 distinct CDR3 sequences, 6% to 8% seen once, with over 12% in the top ten. Sequenced: blood, either unsorted or a sorted T cell fraction (not recorded which). The receptors were sampled from a male donor with ankylosing spondylitis.

The chain couples TRBV2 to TRBJ2-2; TRBD1 agrees at 10 bases. In germline, CDR1 is SNHLY, CDR2 FYNNEI. The V and J ends lost 8 bases and 3 bases, in that order; junction bases with no gene match: 9. This CDR3 has 16 residues. The CDR3 sequence is CASLVLGQGDTGELFF. In DNA form, the CDR3 reads TGTGCCAGCCTAGTCTTAGGACAGGGGGACACCGGGGAGCTGTTTTTT.

This clonotype appeared a few times. This rearrangement joins TRBV20-1 to TRBJ1-1; TRBD1 aligns across 7 bases. V was pared by 5 bases and J by 4 bases, with 10 bases of the junction left unmatched. CDR3 size: 14 residues. CDR1 and CDR2 (germline): DFQATT, SNEGSKA (reference sequence). As DNA, the CDR3 is TGCAGTGCTCGGACAGGCCAAATTATCACTGAAGCTTTCTTT. It specifies CSARTGQIITEAFF.

This sequence joins TRBV11-2 and TRBJ2-7; TRBD1 matches 9 bases. CDR3 length: 16 residues. Looked up from germline, CDR1 is SGHAT and CDR2 is FQNNGV. V lost 5 bases and J lost 0; bases outside the gene matches: 8. CDR3 region: CASSPTGQGNSYEQYF. The CDR3 DNA sequence: TGTGCCAGCAGCCCAACAGGACAGGGGAACTCCTACGAGCAGTACTTC.

This clonotype was detected many times. In DNA, the CDR3 is TGTGCCAGCACCTTAGGGATGAGGGGCCCCTACGAGCAGTACTTC. It is translated as CASTLGMRGPYEQYF. The J gene is TRBJ2-7, the V gene TRBV12-3 or TRBV12-4; either TRBD1 or TRBD2 may supply D (5 bases each). The V end lost 7 bases, the J end lost 2 bases, and 18 bases lay between the germline ends. The CDR3 is 15 residues long.

A few counts support this clonotype. V gene TRBV13 combines with J gene TRBJ2-5; 8 positions match TRBD2. The germline V gene encodes CDR1 PRHDT and CDR2 FYEKMQ (reference sequence). With V trimmed by 3 bases and J by 0 bases, 6 bases remained unmatched. The CDR3 is 16 amino acids. The CDR3 loop reads CASSFSSGSYQETQYF. The DNA of the CDR3 is TGTGCCAGCAGCTTCTCTAGCGGGTCCTACCAAGAGACCCAGTACTTC.

This chain joins TRBV11-2 and TRBJ1-6; D not resolved. Trimming left V 3 bases short and J 8 bases short, with 8 bases between. The germline V gene has CDR1 SGHAT and CDR2 FQNNGV. The CDR3 is 13 amino acids. The CDR3 DNA follows: TGTGCCAGCAGCTTTTACCGGGATTCACCCCTCCACTTT. It is translated as CASSFYRDSPLHF.

This clonotype was seen at least ten times. The CDR3 nucleotides are TGTGCCAGCAGCTTAGAGTCAGGCGACTACAATGAGCAGTTCTTC. Translated, it gives CASSLESGDYNEQFF. This chain links TRBV7-2 with TRBJ2-1, with unresolved D. Trimming left V 1 base short and J 3 bases short, with 10 bases between. In germline, CDR1 is SGHTA, CDR2 FQGNSA. The CDR3 covers 15 residues.

The chain uses TRBV28 and TRBJ2-1; no clear D gene. CDR3 length: 15 amino acids. V dropped 4 bases and J dropped 0 bases, with 10 bases sitting between them. Germline V CDR1 and CDR2: MDHEN, SYDVKM. The CDR3 nucleotides are TGTGCCAGCAGTTCATTGCCGAGCTCCTACAATGAGCAGTTCTTC. Translating it yields CASSSLPSSYNEQFF. Complete variable domain (other parts from reference TRBV28 and TRBJ2-1): DVKVTQSSRYLVKRTGEKVFLECVQDMDHENMFWYRQDPGLGLRLIYFSYDVKMKEKGDIPEGYSVSREKKERFSLILESASTNQTSMYLCASSSLPSSYNEQFFGPGTRLTVL.

This clonotype appeared many times. This chain joins TRBV5-5 and TRBJ2-7; D is unclear. CDR1 is SGHKS, CDR2 YYEKEE, per germline (reference sequence). V dropped 5 bases and J dropped 7 bases, with 13 bases sitting between them. The CDR3 totals 12 residues. The CDR3 nucleotides are TGTGCCAGCAGTCTATCGGTCTTTGAGCAGTACTTC. This translates into CASSLSVFEQYF.

This clonotype was recorded at least ten times. The CDR3 nucleotides are TGTGCCAGCAGCAAGGGACACCCTGGAAGAGACACTGAAGCTTTCTTT. It encodes CASSKGHPGRDTEAFF. The V call is TRBV21-1, the J call TRBJ1-1; TRBD1, the table's D call, lacks a check against the DNA. TRBV21-1 is flagged as a pseudogene. The CDR3 contains 16 residues.

This clonotype was seen a few times. This chain connects TRBV4-3 to TRBJ1-5; D unclear. The CDR3 sequence is 15 residues long. CDR1 is LGHNA, CDR2 YSLEER, per germline. Trimming stripped 1 base from V and 7 bases from J, with 14 bases between. This CDR3 reads CASSQALASRQPQHF. The DNA of the CDR3 is TGCGCCAGCAGCCAAGCCCTAGCAAGTCGGCAGCCCCAGCATTTT.

This clonotype was picked up many times. The chain recombines TRBV5-1 with TRBJ2-3; weak D call: TRBD2 (6 bases). Trimming shortened V by 2 bases and J by 0 bases, and 13 bases separated the two germline ends. The CDR3 consists of 16 residues. From germline, CDR1 is SGHRS and CDR2 YFSETQ. As DNA, the CDR3 is TGCGCCAGCAGCTTTAGTCTAGCGCGAAGCACAGATACGCAGTATTTT. It encodes CASSFSLARSTDTQYF.

This clonotype appeared a few times. Compared with germline, one end of the junction differs, possibly owing to a read error. This sequence joins TRBV2 and TRBJ1-1, with D possibly being TRBD1 (5 bases). The CDR3 consists of 14 residues. The germline V gene has CDR1 SNHLY and CDR2 FYNNEI. The CDR3 here is CASREVSGYTEAFF. CDR3 DNA sequence: TGTGCCAGCAGGGAAGTCTCAGGGTACACTGAAGCTTTCTTT. The complete variable domain, with remaining parts taken from reference TRBV2 and TRBJ1-1, reads EPEVTQTPSHQVTQMGQEVILRCVPISNHLYFYWYRQILGQKVEFLVSFYNNEISEKSEIFDDQFSVERPDGSNFTLKIRSTKLEDSAMYFCASREVSGYTEAFFGQGTRLTVV.

This clonotype has a count of ten or more. The J gene is TRBJ2-1, the V gene TRBV29-1; D is unclear. This CDR3 region has 13 residues. V gave up 4 bases and J gave up 0 bases, with 7 bases separating them. From germline, CDR1 is SQVTM and CDR2 ANQGSEA. The CDR3 here is CSVVRISYNEQFF. DNA of the CDR3: TGCAGCGTTGTTCGTATCTCCTACAATGAGCAGTTCTTC.

This clonotype appeared many times. V and J are TRBV6-2 or TRBV6-3 and TRBJ2-1; D gene unclear. The CDR3 is made up of 12 amino acids. The germline V and J ends were trimmed by 6 bases and 6 bases, with 9 bases remaining between them. Germline V lookup: CDR1 MNHEY, CDR2 SVGEGT. CDR3 amino acids: CASSLYFNEQFF. In DNA form, the CDR3 reads TGTGCCAGCAGCCTCTATTTCAATGAGCAGTTCTTC.

This clonotype appeared many times. The chain recombines TRBV20-1 with TRBJ2-7, with 11 bases lining up with TRBD2. CDR3 length: 19 amino acids. V gave up 0 bases and J gave up 2 bases; unmatched junction bases: 15. Germline CDR1 reads DFQATT; CDR2 reads SNEGSKA (reference sequence). DNA for the CDR3: TGCAGTGCTAGAGATCCCCCGAACTCACTAGCGGGAGTAACCTACGAGCAGTACTTC. Its protein is CSARDPPNSLAGVTYEQYF.

This clonotype was counted at least ten times. V is TRBV7-9 and J is TRBJ1-2; TRBD1 might be the D (6 bases). V was pared by 10 bases and J by 3 bases, with 21 bases between. Germline lookup yields CDR1 SEHNR and CDR2 FQNEAQ (reference sequence). There are 15 residues in the CDR3. As DNA, the CDR3 is TGTGCCACCCCCCCGTCCCGGGGGCCGTACTATGGCTACACCTTC. Its translation is CATPPSRGPYYGYTF.

This clonotype has at least ten counts. This chain links TRBV4-3 with TRBJ1-1; D is uncertain. V was trimmed by 1 base and J by 0 bases, leaving 9 bases between them. The CDR3 has 15 residues. Germline V lookup: CDR1 LGHNA, CDR2 YSLEER. The CDR3 DNA reads TGCGCCAGCAGCCAAGGCAAACGGATGAACACTGAAGCTTTCTTT. Encoded protein: CASSQGKRMNTEAFF.

This clonotype occurred many times. The chain uses TRBV5-6 and TRBJ2-7; a possible D gene is TRBD2 (6 bases). Germline CDR1 and CDR2: SGHDT and YYEEEE. Trimming removed 1 base from V and 11 bases from J, with 16 bases in between. This CDR3 spans 13 amino acids. CDR3 amino acids: CASSLLEGEGKYF. The CDR3 DNA reads as TGTGCCAGCAGCTTGTTGGAGGGTGAGGGCAAGTACTTC.

The sample holds many counts of this clonotype. The rearrangement joins TRBV12-3 or TRBV12-4 to TRBJ1-1; D unclear. The CDR3 runs 11 residues. V shed 1 base and J shed 9 bases, with 6 bases lying between them. This chain's CDR3 is CASSLGVQAFF. The CDR3 DNA follows: TGTGCCAGCAGTTTAGGGGTCCAAGCTTTCTTT.

Ten or more counts support this clonotype. The V and J genes are TRBV11-2 and TRBJ2-7, with 13 bases aligning to TRBD2. The CDR3 is 15 residues long. CDR1 and CDR2 from the germline V gene are SGHAT and FQNNGV. J gave up 2 bases and V 7 bases, and 5 bases lay outside the gene matches. The CDR3 DNA is TGTGCCAGCACCCTGACTAGCGGGAGGCCCTACGAGCAGTACTTC. It is translated as CASTLTSGRPYEQYF.

In this sample, this clonotype turned up many times. V usage is TRBV11-2 and J usage is TRBJ2-1; no clear D gene. Germline V gene sequence: CDR1 SGHAT, CDR2 FQNNGV. The CDR3 consists of 14 residues. V was trimmed by 1 base and J by 3 bases, leaving 7 bases between them. The CDR3 spells CASSLVSDYNEQFF. The CDR3 DNA reads as TGTGCCAGCAGCTTAGTATCAGACTACAATGAGCAGTTCTTC.

V gene TRBV13 combines with J gene TRBJ2-7; no firm D call. Trimming removed 2 bases at V and 6 bases at J, with 11 bases between. Germline CDR1 is PRHDT and CDR2 is FYEKMQ (reference sequence). CDR3 size: 13 residues. In DNA form, the CDR3 reads TGTGCCAGCAGCTTACTCTCGCCTCTCGAGCAGTACTTC. Residues: CASSLLSPLEQYF.